This TCR beta chain emerged from a study of cytomegalovirus exposure and HLA in healthy donors. About this clone itself: No antigen is known for it.

Study conclusions and caveats: Researchers reported from a later analysis that most CMV-associated TCR beta chains appeared HLA-restricted.

This PCR relied on a set of 60 Vbeta primers and 13 Jbeta primers. Using immunoSEQ multiplex PCR, the repertoire was profiled, and TCRdb retains in-frame clones only, with some absent. The data show around 100,000 clones, 60% to 80% seen once. Material for sequencing was PBMCs. This TCR derives from a woman aged 55-69 years in good health and CMV-seropositive.

CDR3 nucleotides: TGTGCCAGCAGCCCACGCCGTTCGGGCGGGAGGGCGACCGGGGAGCTGTTTTTT. This codes for CASSPRRSGGRATGELFF. The V and J genes are TRBV5-6 and TRBJ2-2; TRBD2 aligns across 9 bases. The CDR3 runs to 18 residues. V lost 4 bases and J lost 5; bases outside the gene matches: 15. Germline CDR1 SGHDT, CDR2 YYEEEE.